This T cell receptor beta chain stems from a study of T-cell reconstitution after alpha-beta-depleted transplantation in children. Comments on this clonotype: Its antigen is not known.

Construction of the TCRbeta library involved unique molecular identifiers. TCRdb ran MiXCR on the PCR reads and lists one entry per CDR3 protein. The sample consists of approximately 1,000,000 distinct CDR3 sequences, roughly 29% of them appearing once. Study-wide points: Several hundred expanded graft clones reportedly supplied alpha-beta T cells about two months after transplant. Surviving recipient T cells and thymic progenitors underlay high day-60 TCRbeta diversity in some patients.

The clonotype comes from a boy under three years old who had a stem cell transplant for SCID, so the T cells may come from the graft donor. Sequenced material: PBMCs, mostly from graft donor cells, taken 360 days after TCRalphabeta/CD19-depleted stem cell transplant.

In DNA form, the CDR3 reads TGTGCCAGCAGCTTAGGAAGCCCGCGGCCGAACACTGAAGCTTTCTTT. Its translation: CASSLGSPRPNTEAFF. The rearrangement uses TRBV5-6 and TRBJ1-1; D gene unclear. CDR1 is SGHDT, CDR2 YYEEEE, per germline. V dropped 2 bases and J dropped 1 base, with 15 bases sitting between them. CDR3 length equals 16 residues.